These T cell receptor beta chains were read from a single sample in a study of blood T cells in healthy people across ages. MiXCR, applied by TCRdb to the 5' RACE reads, yields one record per CDR3 protein. The sample consists of about 1.1 million distinct CDR3 sequences, around two fifths of them appearing once. Sequences were obtained from blood. Receptors were obtained from a man between 18 and 29 years old in good health. The CDR3 runs from the conserved cysteine through the conserved F or W. D genes are given only for firm matches. The size entry is marked missing in some rows and otherwise reads once, few, many or a size class.

j_call: TRBJ2-1
clone_size: NA
d_call: NA
v_call: TRBV13
cdr3_aa: CASSLVPDGGEQFF
cdr3_nt: TGTGCCAGCAGCCTTGTCCCGGACGGGGGTGAGCAGTTCTTC

j_call: TRBJ2-4
clone_size: NA
d_call: TRBD1
v_call: TRBV6-2/TRBV6-3
cdr3_aa: CASSQPGQGQGNIQYF
cdr3_nt: TGTGCCAGCAGTCAACCCGGACAGGGGCAGGGAAACATTCAGTACTTC

j_call: TRBJ2-2
clone_size: NA
d_call: TRBD1
v_call: TRBV24-1
cdr3_aa: CATSDQGQGHTGELFF
cdr3_nt: TGTGCCACCAGTGACCAAGGACAGGGGCACACCGGGGAGCTGTTTTTT

j_call: TRBJ2-2
clone_size: few
d_call: NA
v_call: TRBV29-1
cdr3_aa: CSVEGLSGELFF
cdr3_nt: TGCAGCGTTGAAGGGTTGTCCGGGGAGCTGTTTTTT

j_call: TRBJ2-1
clone_size: few
d_call: NA
v_call: TRBV7-2
cdr3_aa: CASSLAGVLTGNEQFF
cdr3_nt: TGTGCCAGCAGCTTAGCGGGGGTCCTCACCGGCAATGAGCAGTTCTTC

j_call: TRBJ2-1
clone_size: NA
d_call: NA
v_call: TRBV12-3/TRBV12-4
cdr3_aa: CASSLKGSGYYEQFF
cdr3_nt: TGTGCCAGCAGTTTAAAGGGGTCTGGATATTATGAGCAGTTCTTC

j_call: TRBJ1-1
clone_size: once
d_call: TRBD1
v_call: TRBV27
cdr3_aa: CASSPLGQGWNTEAFF
cdr3_nt: TGTGCCAGCAGTCCCCTCGGACAGGGATGGAACACTGAAGCTTTCTTT

j_call: TRBJ1-6
clone_size: few
d_call: NA
v_call: TRBV28
cdr3_aa: CASSSFGSPLHF
cdr3_nt: TGTGCCAGCAGTTCGTTTGGATCACCCCTCCACTTT

j_call: TRBJ1-1
clone_size: NA
d_call: NA
v_call: TRBV4-2
cdr3_aa: CASSQELGGNTEAFF
cdr3_nt: TGTGCCAGCAGCCAAGAGTTAGGCGGGAACACTGAAGCTTTCTTT

j_call: TRBJ2-1
clone_size: NA
d_call: TRBD2
v_call: TRBV20-1
cdr3_aa: CSATLGTSGAGVLFF
cdr3_nt: TGCAGTGCTACCCTAGGCACTAGCGGGGCCGGAGTTCTGTTCTTC

j_call: TRBJ2-3
clone_size: few
d_call: TRBD2
v_call: TRBV5-1
cdr3_aa: CASSPDNPGTSQYF
cdr3_nt: TGCGCCAGCAGCCCAGATAACCCGGGGACTAGCCAGTATTTT

j_call: TRBJ1-4
clone_size: NA
d_call: NA
v_call: TRBV6-5
cdr3_aa: CASSYSNPGTNEKLFF
cdr3_nt: TGTGCCAGCAGTTACTCGAACCCGGGTACTAATGAAAAACTGTTTTTT

j_call: TRBJ1-2
clone_size: NA
d_call: NA
v_call: TRBV10-3
cdr3_aa: CAISQPEGPANVYTF
cdr3_nt: TGTGCCATCAGCCAACCAGAGGGACCTGCGAATGTCTACACCTTC

j_call: TRBJ1-6
clone_size: NA
d_call: NA
v_call: TRBV18
cdr3_aa: CVSSPERNSPLHF
cdr3_nt: TGTGTCAGCTCACCAGAACGGAATTCACCCCTCCACTTT

j_call: TRBJ1-2
clone_size: few
d_call: TRBD1
v_call: TRBV12-3/TRBV12-4
cdr3_aa: CASSLDRGSGYTF
cdr3_nt: TGTGCCAGCAGTTTGGACAGGGGATCCGGCTACACCTTC

j_call: TRBJ2-5
clone_size: few
d_call: NA
v_call: TRBV2
cdr3_aa: CASRDGQETQYF
cdr3_nt: TGTGCCAGCAGGGACGGCCAAGAGACCCAGTACTTC

j_call: TRBJ2-3
clone_size: many
d_call: NA
v_call: TRBV20-1
cdr3_aa: CSARSVGDRGPTTDTQYF
cdr3_nt: TGCAGTGCTAGAAGTGTTGGAGATCGGGGACCTACCACAGATACGCAGTATTTT

j_call: TRBJ2-3
clone_size: NA
d_call: NA
v_call: TRBV12-3/TRBV12-4
cdr3_aa: CASSWGHTTTDTQYF
cdr3_nt: TGTGCCAGCAGTTGGGGACACACTACCACAGATACGCAGTATTTT

j_call: TRBJ1-2
clone_size: once
d_call: TRBD1
v_call: TRBV14
cdr3_aa: CASRKPGQPYYGYTF
cdr3_nt: TGTGCCAGCAGAAAACCGGGACAGCCATACTATGGCTACACCTTC

j_call: TRBJ2-7
clone_size: NA
d_call: TRBD1
v_call: TRBV7-9
cdr3_aa: CASSLGPGTGSYEQYF
cdr3_nt: TGTGCCAGCAGCTTAGGCCCCGGGACAGGGAGTTACGAGCAGTACTTC

j_call: TRBJ2-5
clone_size: few
d_call: TRBD1
v_call: TRBV24-1
cdr3_aa: CATSDSDRRRFRNQETQYF
cdr3_nt: TGTGCCACCAGTGATTCGGACAGGCGACGATTTAGAAATCAAGAGACCCAGTACTTC

j_call: TRBJ2-7
clone_size: few
d_call: TRBD2
v_call: TRBV5-1
cdr3_aa: CASSLLAGATDEQYF
cdr3_nt: TGCGCCAGCAGCTTACTAGCGGGGGCAACCGACGAGCAGTACTTC

j_call: TRBJ1-2
clone_size: NA
d_call: NA
v_call: TRBV4-1
cdr3_aa: CASSQDPRGGYTF
cdr3_nt: TGCGCCAGCAGCCAAGATCCGAGGGGTGGCTACACCTTC

j_call: TRBJ2-1
clone_size: NA
d_call: NA
v_call: TRBV18
cdr3_aa: CASSPTLDSFYNEQFF
cdr3_nt: TGTGCCAGCTCACCAACGTTGGACAGCTTCTACAATGAGCAGTTCTTC

j_call: TRBJ2-3
clone_size: NA
d_call: TRBD1
v_call: TRBV7-9
cdr3_aa: CASSPPRGFLDTDTQYF
cdr3_nt: TGTGCCAGCAGCCCACCCAGGGGGTTCCTCGACACAGATACGCAGTATTTT

j_call: TRBJ2-4
clone_size: NA
d_call: NA
v_call: TRBV13
cdr3_aa: CASSRRLAKNIQYF
cdr3_nt: TGTGCCAGCAGCCGGCGTTTAGCCAAAAACATTCAGTACTTC

j_call: TRBJ2-7
clone_size: many
d_call: NA
v_call: TRBV20-1
cdr3_aa: CSGVSGSDEQYF
cdr3_nt: TGCAGCGGGGTTTCGGGGTCCGACGAGCAGTACTTC

j_call: TRBJ2-7
clone_size: few
d_call: NA
v_call: TRBV6-2/TRBV6-3
cdr3_aa: CASRAVPGYNEQYF
cdr3_nt: TGTGCCAGCAGAGCAGTGCCGGGGTACAATGAGCAGTACTTC

j_call: TRBJ1-1
clone_size: few
d_call: TRBD1
v_call: TRBV5-1
cdr3_aa: CASSSTGGTNTEAFF
cdr3_nt: TGCGCCAGCAGCTCGACAGGGGGGACTAACACTGAAGCTTTCTTT

j_call: TRBJ2-4
clone_size: NA
d_call: TRBD1
v_call: TRBV14
cdr3_aa: CASSQTQGSAKNIQYF
cdr3_nt: TGTGCCAGCAGCCAAACACAGGGGTCGGCCAAAAACATTCAGTACTTC

j_call: TRBJ2-5
clone_size: NA
d_call: NA
v_call: TRBV5-1
cdr3_aa: CASRAHGGKQETQYF
cdr3_nt: TGCGCCAGCAGGGCCCATGGGGGCAAACAAGAGACCCAGTACTTC

j_call: TRBJ2-3
clone_size: many
d_call: TRBD1
v_call: TRBV4-3
cdr3_aa: CASSQAGGTGDTQYF
cdr3_nt: TGCGCCAGCAGCCAGGCAGGGGGAACAGGAGATACGCAGTATTTT

j_call: TRBJ2-7
clone_size: NA
d_call: NA
v_call: TRBV6-5
cdr3_aa: CASSPQGGPYEQYF
cdr3_nt: TGTGCCAGCAGTCCCCAGGGGGGGCCGTACGAGCAGTACTTC

j_call: TRBJ1-6
clone_size: few
d_call: NA
v_call: TRBV5-1
cdr3_aa: CASSQSTGLPGSYNSPLHF
cdr3_nt: TGCGCCAGCAGCCAGTCGACGGGACTCCCAGGGTCCTATAATTCACCCCTCCACTTT

j_call: TRBJ1-5
clone_size: few
d_call: TRBD1
v_call: TRBV20-1
cdr3_aa: CSANRGPTILPSNQPQHF
cdr3_nt: TGCAGTGCTAACAGGGGTCCTACCATTTTACCCAGCAATCAGCCCCAGCATTTT

j_call: TRBJ1-5
clone_size: few
d_call: TRBD1
v_call: TRBV6-6
cdr3_aa: CASSPPEPGGRGQPQHF
cdr3_nt: TGTGCCAGCAGTCCCCCAGAGCCAGGGGGCAGGGGGCAGCCCCAGCATTTT

j_call: TRBJ2-3
clone_size: NA
d_call: TRBD2
v_call: TRBV4-2
cdr3_aa: CASSQDWKRTSGGTDTQYF
cdr3_nt: TGTGCCAGCAGCCAAGATTGGAAGCGGACTAGCGGGGGCACAGATACGCAGTATTTT

j_call: TRBJ1-1
clone_size: NA
d_call: NA
v_call: TRBV25-1
cdr3_aa: CATLGTLNTEAFF
cdr3_nt: TGTGCCACCCTCGGGACCTTGAACACTGAAGCTTTCTTT

j_call: TRBJ2-1
clone_size: NA
d_call: NA
v_call: TRBV6-2/TRBV6-3
cdr3_aa: CASSYRTAPYNEQFF
cdr3_nt: TGTGCCAGCAGTTACCGGACAGCCCCCTACAATGAGCAGTTCTTC

j_call: TRBJ2-6
clone_size: NA
d_call: NA
v_call: TRBV11-1
cdr3_aa: CASSLEGLHQANVLTF
cdr3_nt: TGTGCCAGCAGCTTAGAGGGACTGCACCAGGCCAACGTCCTGACTTTC

j_call: TRBJ1-4
clone_size: NA
d_call: TRBD1
v_call: TRBV7-2
cdr3_aa: CASSCGTATNEKLFF
cdr3_nt: TGTGCCAGCAGCTGTGGGACAGCAACTAATGAAAAACTGTTTTTT

j_call: TRBJ2-1
clone_size: few
d_call: TRBD1
v_call: TRBV12-3/TRBV12-4
cdr3_aa: CASNQGATHNEQFF
cdr3_nt: TGTGCCAGCAATCAGGGGGCTACACACAATGAGCAGTTCTTC

j_call: TRBJ2-1
clone_size: NA
d_call: NA
v_call: TRBV2
cdr3_aa: CASSVRGSARSYNEQFF
cdr3_nt: TGTGCCAGCAGTGTGAGGGGAAGCGCACGCTCCTACAATGAGCAGTTCTTC